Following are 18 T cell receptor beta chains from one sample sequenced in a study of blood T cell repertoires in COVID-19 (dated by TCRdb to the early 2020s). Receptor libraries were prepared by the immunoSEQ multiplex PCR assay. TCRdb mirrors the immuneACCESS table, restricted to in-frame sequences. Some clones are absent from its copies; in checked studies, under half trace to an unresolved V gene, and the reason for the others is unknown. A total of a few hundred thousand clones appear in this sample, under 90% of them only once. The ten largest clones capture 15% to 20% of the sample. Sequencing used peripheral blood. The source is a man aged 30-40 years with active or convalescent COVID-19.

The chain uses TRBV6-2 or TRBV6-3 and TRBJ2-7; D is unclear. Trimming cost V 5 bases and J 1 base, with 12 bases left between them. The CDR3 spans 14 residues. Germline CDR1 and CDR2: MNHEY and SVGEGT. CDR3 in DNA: TGTGCCAGCAGTACCCTCCTATTTTCCTACGAGCAGTACTTC. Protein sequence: CASSTLLFSYEQYF.

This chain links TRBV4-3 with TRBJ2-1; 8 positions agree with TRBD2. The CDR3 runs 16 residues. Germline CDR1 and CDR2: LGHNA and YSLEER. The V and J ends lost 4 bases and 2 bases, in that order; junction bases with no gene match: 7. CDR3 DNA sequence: TGCGCCAGCAGCCCCGTTAGCGGGGTAACCTACAATGAGCAGTTCTTC. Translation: CASSPVSGVTYNEQFF.

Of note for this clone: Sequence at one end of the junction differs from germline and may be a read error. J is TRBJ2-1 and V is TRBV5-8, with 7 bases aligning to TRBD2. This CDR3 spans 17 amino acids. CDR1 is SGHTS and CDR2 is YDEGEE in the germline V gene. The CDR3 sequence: CVSSWRGGARVRLEQFF. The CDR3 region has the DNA TGTGTCAGCAGCTGGAGGGGAGGGGCGCGCGTTCGTTTGGAGCAGTTCTTC.

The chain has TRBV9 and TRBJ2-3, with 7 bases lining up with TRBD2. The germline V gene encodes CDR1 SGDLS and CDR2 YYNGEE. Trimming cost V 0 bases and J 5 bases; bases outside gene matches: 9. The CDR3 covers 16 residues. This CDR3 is CASSVATTGRIDTQYF. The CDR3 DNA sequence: TGTGCCAGCAGCGTAGCTACGACCGGGAGGATAGATACGCAGTATTTT.

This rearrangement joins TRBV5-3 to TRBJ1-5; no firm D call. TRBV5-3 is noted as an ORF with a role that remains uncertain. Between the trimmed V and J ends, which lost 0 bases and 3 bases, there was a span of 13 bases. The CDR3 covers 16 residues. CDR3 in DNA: TGTGCCAGAAGCTTGGAGTTAGCGGCGGACAATCAGCCCCAGCATTTT. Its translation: CARSLELAADNQPQHF.

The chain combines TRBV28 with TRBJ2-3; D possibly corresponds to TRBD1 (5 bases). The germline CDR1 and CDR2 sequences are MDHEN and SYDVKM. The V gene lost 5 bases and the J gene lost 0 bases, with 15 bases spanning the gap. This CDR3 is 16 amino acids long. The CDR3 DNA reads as TGTGCCAGCAGTCGTCCGGCAGGGCGAAGCACAGATACGCAGTATTTT. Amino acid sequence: CASSRPAGRSTDTQYF.

The CDR3 region has the DNA TGCGCCAGCAGTCAATCAGGGGTCTCCTCACGACCTGGATATGGCTACACCTTC. It encodes CASSQSGVSSRPGYGYTF. V is TRBV23-1 and J is TRBJ1-2, with D tentatively TRBD1 (5 bases). TRBV23-1 is flagged as an ORF with uncertain function. Trimming removed 0 bases at V and 5 bases at J, with 22 bases between. The CDR3 has 18 amino acids.

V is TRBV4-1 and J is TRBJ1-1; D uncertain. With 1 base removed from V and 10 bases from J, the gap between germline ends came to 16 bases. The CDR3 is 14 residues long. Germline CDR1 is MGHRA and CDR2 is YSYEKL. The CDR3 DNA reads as TGCGCCAGCAGCCAAGTCCCCTTGACCGCGGGAGCTTTCTTT. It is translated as CASSQVPLTAGAFF.

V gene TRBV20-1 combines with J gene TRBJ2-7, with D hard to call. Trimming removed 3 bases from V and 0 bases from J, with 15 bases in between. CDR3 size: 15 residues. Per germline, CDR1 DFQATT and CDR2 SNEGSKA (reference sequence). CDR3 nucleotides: TGCAGTGCTAGTCAGTGCGGCCTAGACTCCTACGAGCAGTACTTC. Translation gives CSASQCGLDSYEQYF.

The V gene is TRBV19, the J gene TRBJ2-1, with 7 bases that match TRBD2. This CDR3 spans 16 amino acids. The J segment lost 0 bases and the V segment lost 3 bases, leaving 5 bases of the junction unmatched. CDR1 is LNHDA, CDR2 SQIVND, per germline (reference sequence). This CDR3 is CASSMGRGSSYNEQFF. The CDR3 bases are TGTGCCAGTAGTATGGGGCGGGGGAGCTCCTACAATGAGCAGTTCTTC. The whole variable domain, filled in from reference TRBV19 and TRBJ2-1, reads DGGITQSPKYLFRKEGQNVTLSCEQNLNHDAMYWYRQDPGQGLRLIYYSQIVNDFQKGDIAEGYSVSREKKESFPLTVTSAQKNPTAFYLCASSMGRGSSYNEQFFGPGTRLTVL.

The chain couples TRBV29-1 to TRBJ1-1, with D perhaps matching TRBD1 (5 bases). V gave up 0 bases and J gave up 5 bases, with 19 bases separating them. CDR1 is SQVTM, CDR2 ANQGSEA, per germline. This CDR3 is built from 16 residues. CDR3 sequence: CSVEEGPTVGGTEAFF. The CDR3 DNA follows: TGCAGCGTTGAAGAGGGTCCGACAGTGGGAGGGACTGAAGCTTTCTTT. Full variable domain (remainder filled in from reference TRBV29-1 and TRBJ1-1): SAVISQKPSRDICQRGTSLTIQCQVDSQVTMMFWYRQQPGQSLTLIATANQGSEATYESGFVIDKFPISRPNLTFSTLTVSNMSPEDSSIYLCSVEEGPTVGGTEAFFGQGTRLTVV.

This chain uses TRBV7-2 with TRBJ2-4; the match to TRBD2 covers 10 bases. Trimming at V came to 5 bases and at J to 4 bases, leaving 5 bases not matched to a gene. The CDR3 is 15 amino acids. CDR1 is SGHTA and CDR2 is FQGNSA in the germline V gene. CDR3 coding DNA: TGTGCCAGCAGCGAGGGGACTAGCGAAAAAAACATTCAGTACTTC. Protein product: CASSEGTSEKNIQYF.

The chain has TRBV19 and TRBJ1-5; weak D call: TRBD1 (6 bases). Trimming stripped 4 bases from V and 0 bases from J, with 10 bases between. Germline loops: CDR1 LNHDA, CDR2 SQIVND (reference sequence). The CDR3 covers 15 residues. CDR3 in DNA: TGTGCCAGTAGTACCGGACAGACTAGCAATCAGCCCCAGCATTTT. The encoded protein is CASSTGQTSNQPQHF.

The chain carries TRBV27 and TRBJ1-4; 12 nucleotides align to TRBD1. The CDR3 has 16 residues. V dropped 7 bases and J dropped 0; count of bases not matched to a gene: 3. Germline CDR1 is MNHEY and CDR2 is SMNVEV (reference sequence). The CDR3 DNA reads TGTGCCAGCATGGGACAGGGGGCGGCAACTAATGAAAAACTGTTTTTT. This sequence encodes CASMGQGAATNEKLFF.

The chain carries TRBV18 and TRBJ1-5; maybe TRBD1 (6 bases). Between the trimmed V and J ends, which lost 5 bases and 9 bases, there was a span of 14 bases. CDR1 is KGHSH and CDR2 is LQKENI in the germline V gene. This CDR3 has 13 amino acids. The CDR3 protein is CASSGGVEGPQHF. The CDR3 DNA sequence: TGTGCCAGCTCAGGGGGCGTTGAGGGGCCCCAGCATTTT.

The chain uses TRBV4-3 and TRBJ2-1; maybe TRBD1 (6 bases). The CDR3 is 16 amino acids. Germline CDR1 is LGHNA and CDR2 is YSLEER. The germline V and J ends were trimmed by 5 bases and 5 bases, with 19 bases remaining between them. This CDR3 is CASSISYRVLHNEQFF. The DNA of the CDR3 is TGCGCCAGCAGCATTTCTTACAGGGTTCTCCACAATGAGCAGTTCTTC.

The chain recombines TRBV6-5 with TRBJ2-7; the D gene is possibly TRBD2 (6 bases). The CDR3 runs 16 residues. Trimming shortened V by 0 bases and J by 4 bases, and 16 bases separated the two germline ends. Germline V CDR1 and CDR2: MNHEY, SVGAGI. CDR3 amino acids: CASSYSSPGENYEQYF. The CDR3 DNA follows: TGTGCCAGCAGTTACTCGTCTCCGGGAGAAAATTACGAGCAGTACTTC.

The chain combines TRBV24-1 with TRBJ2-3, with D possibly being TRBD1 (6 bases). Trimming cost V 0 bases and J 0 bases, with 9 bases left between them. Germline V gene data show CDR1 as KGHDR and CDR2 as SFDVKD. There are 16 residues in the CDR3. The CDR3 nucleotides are TGTGCCACCAGTGATTTGAGGGGGACGAGCACAGATACGCAGTATTTT. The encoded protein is CATSDLRGTSTDTQYF.